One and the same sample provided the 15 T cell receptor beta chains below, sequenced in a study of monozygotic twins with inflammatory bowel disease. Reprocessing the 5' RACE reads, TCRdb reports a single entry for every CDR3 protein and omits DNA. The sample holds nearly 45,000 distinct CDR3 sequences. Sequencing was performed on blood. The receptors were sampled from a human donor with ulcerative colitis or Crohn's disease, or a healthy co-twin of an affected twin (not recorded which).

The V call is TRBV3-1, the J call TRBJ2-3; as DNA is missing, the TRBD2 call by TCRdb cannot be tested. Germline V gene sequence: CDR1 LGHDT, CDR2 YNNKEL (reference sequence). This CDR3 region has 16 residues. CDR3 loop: CASSQATSGARDTQYF.

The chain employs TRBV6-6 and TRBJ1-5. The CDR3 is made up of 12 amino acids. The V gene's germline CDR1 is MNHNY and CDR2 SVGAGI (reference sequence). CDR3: CASSYQTQPQHF.

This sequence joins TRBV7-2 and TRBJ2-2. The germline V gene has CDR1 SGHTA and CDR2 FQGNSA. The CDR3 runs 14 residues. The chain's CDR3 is CASSLVNGAGELFF.

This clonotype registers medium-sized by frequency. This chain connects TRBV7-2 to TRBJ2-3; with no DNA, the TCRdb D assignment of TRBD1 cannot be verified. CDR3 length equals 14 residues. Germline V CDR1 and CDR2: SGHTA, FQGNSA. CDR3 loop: CASRFGQGADTQYF.

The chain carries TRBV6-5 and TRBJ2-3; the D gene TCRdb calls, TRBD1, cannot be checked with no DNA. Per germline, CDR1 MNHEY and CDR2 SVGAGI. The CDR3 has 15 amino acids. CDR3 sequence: CASSYGDRVTDTQYF.

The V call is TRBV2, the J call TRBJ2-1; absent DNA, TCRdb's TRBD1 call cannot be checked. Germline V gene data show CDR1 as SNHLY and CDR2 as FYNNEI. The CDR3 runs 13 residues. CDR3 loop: CASTSLQGDEQFF. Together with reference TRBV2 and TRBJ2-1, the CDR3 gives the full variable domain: EPEVTQTPSHQVTQMGQEVILRCVPISNHLYFYWYRQILGQKVEFLVSFYNNEISEKSEIFDDQFSVERPDGSNFTLKIRSTKLEDSAMYFCASTSLQGDEQFFGPGTRLTVL.

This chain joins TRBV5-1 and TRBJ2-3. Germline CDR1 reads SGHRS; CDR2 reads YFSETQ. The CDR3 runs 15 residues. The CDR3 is CASSGNTARSDTQYF.

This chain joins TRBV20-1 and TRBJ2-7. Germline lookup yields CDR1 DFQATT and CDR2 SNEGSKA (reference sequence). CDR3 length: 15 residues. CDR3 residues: CSARDLRSGSYEQYF.

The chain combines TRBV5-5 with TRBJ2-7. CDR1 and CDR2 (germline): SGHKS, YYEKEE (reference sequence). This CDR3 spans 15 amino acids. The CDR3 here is CASSFRGSGPYEQYF.

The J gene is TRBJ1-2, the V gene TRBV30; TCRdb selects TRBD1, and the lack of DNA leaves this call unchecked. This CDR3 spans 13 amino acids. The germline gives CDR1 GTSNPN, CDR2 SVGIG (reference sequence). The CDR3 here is CASTPGLDYGYTF.

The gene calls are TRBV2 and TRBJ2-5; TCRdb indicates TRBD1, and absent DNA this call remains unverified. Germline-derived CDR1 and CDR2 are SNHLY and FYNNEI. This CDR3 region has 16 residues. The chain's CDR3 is CASSRRTVLGQETQYF.

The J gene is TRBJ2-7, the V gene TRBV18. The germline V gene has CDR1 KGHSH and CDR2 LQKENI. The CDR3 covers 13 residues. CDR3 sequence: CASSPAEAYEQYF. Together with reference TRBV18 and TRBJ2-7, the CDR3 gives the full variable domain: NAGVMQNPRHLVRRRGQEARLRCSPMKGHSHVYWYRQLPEEGLKFMVYLQKENIIDESGMPKERFSAEFPKEGPSILRIQQVVRGDSAAYFCASSPAEAYEQYFGPGTRLTVT.

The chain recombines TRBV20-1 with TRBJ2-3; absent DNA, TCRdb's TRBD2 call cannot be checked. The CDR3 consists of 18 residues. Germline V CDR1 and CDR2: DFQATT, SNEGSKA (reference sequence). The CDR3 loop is CSARDLFTSGVSTDTQYF.

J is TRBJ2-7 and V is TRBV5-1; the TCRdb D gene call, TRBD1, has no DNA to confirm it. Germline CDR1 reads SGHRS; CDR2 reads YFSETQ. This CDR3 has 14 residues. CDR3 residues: CASRTQQGVYEQYF.

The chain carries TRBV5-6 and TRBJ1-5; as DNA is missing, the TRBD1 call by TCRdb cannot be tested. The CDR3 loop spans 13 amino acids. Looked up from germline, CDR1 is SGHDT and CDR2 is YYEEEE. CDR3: CASSKRQGQPQHF.